Listed here is a single TCR beta chain. Germline CDR1 is SGHAT and CDR2 is FQNNGV. J was trimmed by 3 bases and V by 4 bases; bases with no gene match: 3. The CDR3 length is 14 residues. This sample was taken from a study of blood T cell repertoires in COVID-19. About the research overall: Sample material is recorded as cDNA or gDNA derived from T cells, B-cell-depleted T cells, or PBMCs.

TCRdb's table, derived via immunoSEQ multiplex PCR, lists solely in-frame clones and lacks some. The sample shows hundreds of thousands of clones, 86% of them seen only once. Across 20 to 25 US areas, participants ranged in age from about 18 to 100 years. The chain joins TRBV11-2 to TRBJ2-7, with 10 nucleotides matching TRBD2. The clonotype originates from a woman between 45 and 65 years old in a cohort exposed to, infected with or recovered from COVID-19 (not recorded which). Sequencing was performed on PBMCs or T cells enriched from blood (not recorded which). This CDR3 is CASSSGLAVYEQYF. In DNA form, the CDR3 reads TGTGCCAGCAGCTCAGGACTAGCGGTCTACGAGCAGTACTTC.